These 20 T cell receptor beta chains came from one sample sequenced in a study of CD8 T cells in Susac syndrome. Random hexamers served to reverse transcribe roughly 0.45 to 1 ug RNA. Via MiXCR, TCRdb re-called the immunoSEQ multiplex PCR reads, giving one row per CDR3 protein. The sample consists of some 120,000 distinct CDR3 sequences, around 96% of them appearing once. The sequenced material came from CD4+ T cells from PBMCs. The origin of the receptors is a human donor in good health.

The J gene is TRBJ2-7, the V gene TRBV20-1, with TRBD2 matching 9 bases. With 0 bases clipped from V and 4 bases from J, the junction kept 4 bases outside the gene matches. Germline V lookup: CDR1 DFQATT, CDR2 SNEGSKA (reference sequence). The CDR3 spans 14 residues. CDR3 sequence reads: CSAREGGRGYEQYF. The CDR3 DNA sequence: TGCAGTGCTAGAGAAGGCGGGAGGGGGTACGAGCAGTACTTC.

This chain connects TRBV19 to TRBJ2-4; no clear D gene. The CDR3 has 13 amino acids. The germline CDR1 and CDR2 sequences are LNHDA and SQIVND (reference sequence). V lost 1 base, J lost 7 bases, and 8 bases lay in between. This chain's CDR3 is CASSIALPNIQYF. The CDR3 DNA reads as TGTGCCAGTAGTATAGCCCTCCCTAACATTCAGTACTTC.

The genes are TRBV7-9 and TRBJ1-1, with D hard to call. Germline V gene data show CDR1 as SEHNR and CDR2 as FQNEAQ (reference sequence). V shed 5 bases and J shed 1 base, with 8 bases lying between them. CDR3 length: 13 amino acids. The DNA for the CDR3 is TGTGCCAGCAGCCTTGAAACGAACACTGAAGCTTTCTTT. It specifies CASSLETNTEAFF.

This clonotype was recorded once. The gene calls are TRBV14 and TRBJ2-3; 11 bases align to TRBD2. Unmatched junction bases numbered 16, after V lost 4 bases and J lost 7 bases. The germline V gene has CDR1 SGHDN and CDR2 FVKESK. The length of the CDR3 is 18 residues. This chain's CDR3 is CASSLGTSGSMNWNTQYF. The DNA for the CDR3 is TGTGCCAGCAGCCTCGGGACTAGCGGTTCTATGAACTGGAATACGCAGTATTTT.

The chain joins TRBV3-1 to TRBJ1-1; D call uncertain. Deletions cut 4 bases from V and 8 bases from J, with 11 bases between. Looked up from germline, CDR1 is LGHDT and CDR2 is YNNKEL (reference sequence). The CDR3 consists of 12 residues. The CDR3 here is CASSLVGSEAFF. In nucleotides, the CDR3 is TGTGCCAGCAGCCTGGTAGGATCAGAAGCTTTCTTT.

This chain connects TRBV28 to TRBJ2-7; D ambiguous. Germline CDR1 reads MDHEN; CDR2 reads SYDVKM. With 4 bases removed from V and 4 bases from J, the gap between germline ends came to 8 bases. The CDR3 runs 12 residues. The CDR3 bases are TGTGCCAGCAGTTCCGTCGGATACGAGCAGTACTTC. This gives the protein CASSSVGYEQYF.

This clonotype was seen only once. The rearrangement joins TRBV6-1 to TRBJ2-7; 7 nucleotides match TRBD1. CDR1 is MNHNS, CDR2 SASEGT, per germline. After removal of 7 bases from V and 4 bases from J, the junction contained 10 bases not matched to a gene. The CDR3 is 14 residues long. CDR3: CASTRQGVLYEQYF. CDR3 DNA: TGTGCCAGCACCAGACAGGGAGTGTTGTACGAGCAGTACTTC.

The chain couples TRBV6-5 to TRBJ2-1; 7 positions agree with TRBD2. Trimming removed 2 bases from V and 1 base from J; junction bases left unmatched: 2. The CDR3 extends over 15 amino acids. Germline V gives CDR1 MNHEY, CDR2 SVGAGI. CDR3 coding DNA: TGTGCCAGCAGTTACCTAGCGGATTCCTACAATGAGCAGTTCTTC. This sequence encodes CASSYLADSYNEQFF.

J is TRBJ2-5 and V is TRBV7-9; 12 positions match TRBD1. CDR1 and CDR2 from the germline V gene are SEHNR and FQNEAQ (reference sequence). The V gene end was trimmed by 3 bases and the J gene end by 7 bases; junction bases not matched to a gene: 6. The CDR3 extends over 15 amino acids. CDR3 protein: CASSFGTGGAGTQYF. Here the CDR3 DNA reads TGTGCCAGCAGCTTTGGGACAGGGGGCGCCGGGACCCAGTACTTC.

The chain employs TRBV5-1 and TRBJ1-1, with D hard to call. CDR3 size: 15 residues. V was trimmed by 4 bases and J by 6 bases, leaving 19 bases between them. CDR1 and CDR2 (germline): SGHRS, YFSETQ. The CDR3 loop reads CASSPGGGMTAEAFF. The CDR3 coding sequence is TGCGCCAGCAGCCCGGGTGGAGGGATGACCGCTGAAGCTTTCTTT.

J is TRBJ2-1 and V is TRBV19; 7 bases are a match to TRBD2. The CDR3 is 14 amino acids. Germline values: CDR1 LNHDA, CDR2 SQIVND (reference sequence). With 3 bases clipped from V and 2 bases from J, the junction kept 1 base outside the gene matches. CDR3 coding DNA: TGTGCCAGTAGTATGAGCGGGGCCTACAATGAGCAGTTCTTC. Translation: CASSMSGAYNEQFF. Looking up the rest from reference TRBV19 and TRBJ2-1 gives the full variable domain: DGGITQSPKYLFRKEGQNVTLSCEQNLNHDAMYWYRQDPGQGLRLIYYSQIVNDFQKGDIAEGYSVSREKKESFPLTVTSAQKNPTAFYLCASSMSGAYNEQFFGPGTRLTVL.

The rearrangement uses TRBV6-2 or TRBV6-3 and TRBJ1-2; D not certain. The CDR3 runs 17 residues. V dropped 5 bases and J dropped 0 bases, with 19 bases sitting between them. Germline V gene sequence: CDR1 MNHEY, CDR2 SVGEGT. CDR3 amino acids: CASSNPTSGIANYGYTF. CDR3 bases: TGTGCCAGCAGTAACCCGACCTCCGGCATCGCTAACTATGGCTACACCTTC.

The CDR3 here is CASSLALGGGSYEQYF. The CDR3 DNA reads as TGCGCCAGCAGCTTGGCCTTAGGAGGGGGCTCCTACGAGCAGTACTTC. The V call is TRBV5-1, the J call TRBJ2-7, with D perhaps TRBD1 or TRBD2 (6 bases each). V dropped 0 bases and J dropped 0 bases, with 13 bases sitting between them. The CDR3 runs to 16 residues. CDR1 and CDR2 from the germline V gene are SGHRS and YFSETQ. Full variable domain (remainder filled in from reference TRBV5-1 and TRBJ2-7): KAGVTQTPRYLIKTRGQQVTLSCSPISGHRSVSWYQQTPGQGLQFLFEYFSETQRNKGNFPGRFSGRQFSNSRSEMNVSTLELGDSALYLCASSLALGGGSYEQYFGPGTRLTVT.

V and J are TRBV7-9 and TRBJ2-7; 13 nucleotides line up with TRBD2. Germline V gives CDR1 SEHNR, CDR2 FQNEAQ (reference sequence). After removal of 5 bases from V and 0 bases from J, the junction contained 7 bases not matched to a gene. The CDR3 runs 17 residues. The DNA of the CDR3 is TGTGCCAGCAGCGACGGGACTAGCGGGAAGAACTCCTACGAGCAGTACTTC. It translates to CASSDGTSGKNSYEQYF.

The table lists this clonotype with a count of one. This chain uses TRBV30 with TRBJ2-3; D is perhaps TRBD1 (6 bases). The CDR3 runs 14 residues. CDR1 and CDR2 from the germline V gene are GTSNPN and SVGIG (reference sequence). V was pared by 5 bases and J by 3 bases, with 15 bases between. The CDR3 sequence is CAWATGLGTDTQYF. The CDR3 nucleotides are TGTGCCTGGGCTACAGGGTTAGGAACAGATACGCAGTATTTT. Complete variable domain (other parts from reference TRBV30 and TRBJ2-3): SQTIHQWPATLVQPVGSPLSLECTVEGTSNPNLYWYRQAAGRGLQLLFYSVGIGQISSEVPQNLSASRPQDRQFILSSKKLLLSDSGFYLCAWATGLGTDTQYFGPGTRLTVL.

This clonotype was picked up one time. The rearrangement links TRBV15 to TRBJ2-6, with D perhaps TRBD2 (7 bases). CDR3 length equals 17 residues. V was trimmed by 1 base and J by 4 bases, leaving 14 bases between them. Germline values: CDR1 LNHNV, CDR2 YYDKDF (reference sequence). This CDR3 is CATSRGWGGTGANVLTF. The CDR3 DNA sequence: TGTGCCACCAGCAGAGGATGGGGGGGCACAGGGGCCAACGTCCTGACTTTC.

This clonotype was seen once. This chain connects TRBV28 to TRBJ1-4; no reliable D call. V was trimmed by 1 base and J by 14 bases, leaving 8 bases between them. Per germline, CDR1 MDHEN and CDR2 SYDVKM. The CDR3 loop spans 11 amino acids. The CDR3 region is CASSLSTYLFF. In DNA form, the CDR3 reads TGTGCCAGCAGTTTATCAACGTATCTGTTTTTT.

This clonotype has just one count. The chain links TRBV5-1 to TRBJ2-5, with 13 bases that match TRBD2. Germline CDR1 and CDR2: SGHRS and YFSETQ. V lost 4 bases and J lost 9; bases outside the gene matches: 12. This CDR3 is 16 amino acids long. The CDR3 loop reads CASSAATSGRSLAQYF. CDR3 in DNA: TGCGCCAGCAGCGCAGCGACTAGCGGGAGGTCGTTGGCCCAGTACTTC.

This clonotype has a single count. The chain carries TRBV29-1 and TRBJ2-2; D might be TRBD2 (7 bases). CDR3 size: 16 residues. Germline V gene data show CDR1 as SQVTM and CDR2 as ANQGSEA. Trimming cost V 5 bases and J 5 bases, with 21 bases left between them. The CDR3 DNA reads TGCAGCGTTACCTCCCCGAGGGGGGGCTGGACCGGGGAGCTGTTTTTT. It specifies CSVTSPRGGWTGELFF.

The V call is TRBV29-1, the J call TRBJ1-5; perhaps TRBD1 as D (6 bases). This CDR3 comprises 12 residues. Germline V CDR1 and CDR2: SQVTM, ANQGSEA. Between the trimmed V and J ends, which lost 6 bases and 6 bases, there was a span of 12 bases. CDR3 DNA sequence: TGCAGCGTGGGGGAGGGGGTTCAGCCCCAGCATTTT. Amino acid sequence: CSVGEGVQPQHF.